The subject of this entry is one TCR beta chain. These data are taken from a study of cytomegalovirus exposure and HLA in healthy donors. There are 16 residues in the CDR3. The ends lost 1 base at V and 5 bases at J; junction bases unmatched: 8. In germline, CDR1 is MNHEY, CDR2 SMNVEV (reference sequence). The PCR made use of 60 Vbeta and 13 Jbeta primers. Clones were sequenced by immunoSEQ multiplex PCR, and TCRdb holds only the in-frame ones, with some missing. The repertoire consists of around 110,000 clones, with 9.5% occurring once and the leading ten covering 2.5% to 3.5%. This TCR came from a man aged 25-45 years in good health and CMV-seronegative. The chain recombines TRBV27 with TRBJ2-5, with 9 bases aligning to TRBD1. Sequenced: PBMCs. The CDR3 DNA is TGTGCCAGCAGTTTATGGGGGACAGGGATGACGGAGACCCAGTACTTC. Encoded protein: CASSLWGTGMTETQYF.